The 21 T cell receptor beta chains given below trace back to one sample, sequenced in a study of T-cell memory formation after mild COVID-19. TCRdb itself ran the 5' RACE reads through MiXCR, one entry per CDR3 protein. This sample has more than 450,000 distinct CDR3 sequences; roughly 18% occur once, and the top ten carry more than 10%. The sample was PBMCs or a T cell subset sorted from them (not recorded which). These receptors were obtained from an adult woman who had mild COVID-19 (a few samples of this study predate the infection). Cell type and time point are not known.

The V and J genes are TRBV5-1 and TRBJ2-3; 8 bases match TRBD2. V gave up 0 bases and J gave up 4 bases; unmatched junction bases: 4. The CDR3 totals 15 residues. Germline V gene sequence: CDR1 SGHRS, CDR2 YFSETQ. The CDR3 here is CASSLVAGLSDTQYF. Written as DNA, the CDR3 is TGCGCCAGCAGCTTGGTAGCGGGACTCTCAGATACGCAGTATTTT.

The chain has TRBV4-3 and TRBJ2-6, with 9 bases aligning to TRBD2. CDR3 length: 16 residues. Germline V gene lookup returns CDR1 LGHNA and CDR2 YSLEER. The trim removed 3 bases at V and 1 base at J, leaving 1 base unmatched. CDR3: CASSQTSGSGANVLTF. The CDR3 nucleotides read TGCGCCAGCAGCCAGACTAGCGGTTCTGGGGCCAACGTCCTGACTTTC.

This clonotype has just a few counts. This CDR3 reads CAISERDYSYEQYF. CDR3 bases: TGTGCCATCAGTGAGAGGGATTATTCCTACGAGCAGTACTTC. The genes are TRBV10-3 and TRBJ2-7; D call uncertain. The CDR3 has 14 amino acids. V was shortened by 2 bases and J by 1 base, with 9 bases between the two germline ends. The V gene's germline CDR1 is ENHRY and CDR2 SYGVKD.

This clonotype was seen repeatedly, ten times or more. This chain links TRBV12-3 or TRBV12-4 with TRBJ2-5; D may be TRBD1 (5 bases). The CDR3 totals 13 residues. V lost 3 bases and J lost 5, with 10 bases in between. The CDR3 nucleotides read TGTGCCAGCAGTTTTGACAGTCGGGAGACCCAGTACTTC. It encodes CASSFDSRETQYF.

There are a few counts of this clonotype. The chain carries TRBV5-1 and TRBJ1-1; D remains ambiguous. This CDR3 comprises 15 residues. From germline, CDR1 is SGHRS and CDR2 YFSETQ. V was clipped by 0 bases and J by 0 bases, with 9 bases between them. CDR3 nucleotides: TGCGCCAGCAGCTTGGAGGCGGGTTTGAACACTGAAGCTTTCTTT. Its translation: CASSLEAGLNTEAFF.

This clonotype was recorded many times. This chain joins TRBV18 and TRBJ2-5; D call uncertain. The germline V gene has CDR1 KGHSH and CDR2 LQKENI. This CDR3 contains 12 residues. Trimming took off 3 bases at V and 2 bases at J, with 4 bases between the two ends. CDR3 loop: CASSPNQETQYF. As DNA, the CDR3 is TGTGCCAGCTCACCTAATCAAGAGACCCAGTACTTC.

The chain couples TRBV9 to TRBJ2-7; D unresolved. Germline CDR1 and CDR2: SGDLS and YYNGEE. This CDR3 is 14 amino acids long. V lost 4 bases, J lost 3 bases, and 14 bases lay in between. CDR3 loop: CASSPRMDSYEQYF. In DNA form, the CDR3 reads TGTGCCAGCAGCCCCCGGATGGATAGCTACGAGCAGTACTTC.

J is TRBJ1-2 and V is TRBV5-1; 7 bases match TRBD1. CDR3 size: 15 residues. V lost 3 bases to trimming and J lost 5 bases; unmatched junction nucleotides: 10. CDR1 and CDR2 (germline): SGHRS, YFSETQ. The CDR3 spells CASSSGQWGLYGYTF. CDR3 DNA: TGCGCCAGCAGCTCGGGACAGTGGGGCTTATATGGCTACACCTTC.

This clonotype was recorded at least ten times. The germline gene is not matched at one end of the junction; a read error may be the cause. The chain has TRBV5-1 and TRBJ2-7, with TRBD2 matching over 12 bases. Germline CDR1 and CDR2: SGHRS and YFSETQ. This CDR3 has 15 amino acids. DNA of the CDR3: TGTGCCAGCAGCTTAGGACTAGCGGGGCTCTACGAGCAGTACTTC. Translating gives CASSLGLAGLYEQYF. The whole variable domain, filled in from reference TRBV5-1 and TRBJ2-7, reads KAGVTQTPRYLIKTRGQQVTLSCSPISGHRSVSWYQQTPGQGLQFLFEYFSETQRNKGNFPGRFSGRQFSNSRSEMNVSTLELGDSALYLCASSLGLAGLYEQYFGPGTRLTVT.

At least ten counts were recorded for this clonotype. In nucleotides, the CDR3 is TGTGCCAGCAGCTCGGGACTGCAACGTGAGCAGTTCTTC. Residues: CASSSGLQREQFF. The genes are TRBV7-3 and TRBJ2-1; tentative D call: TRBD2 (6 bases). There are 13 residues in the CDR3. Trimming left V 4 bases short and J 9 bases short, with 13 bases between. Germline lookup yields CDR1 SGHTA and CDR2 FQGTGA.

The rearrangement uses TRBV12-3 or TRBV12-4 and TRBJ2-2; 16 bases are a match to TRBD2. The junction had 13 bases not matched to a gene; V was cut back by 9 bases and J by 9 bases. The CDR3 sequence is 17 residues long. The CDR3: CASRSGTSGGADWELFF. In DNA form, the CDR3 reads TGTGCCAGTCGTTCCGGGACTAGCGGGGGGGCCGATTGGGAGCTGTTTTTT.

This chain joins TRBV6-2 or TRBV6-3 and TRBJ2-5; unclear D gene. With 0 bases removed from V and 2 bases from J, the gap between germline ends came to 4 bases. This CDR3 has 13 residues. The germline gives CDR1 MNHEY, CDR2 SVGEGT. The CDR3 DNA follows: TGTGCCAGCAGTTACTCGGTACAAGAGACCCAGTACTTC. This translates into CASSYSVQETQYF.

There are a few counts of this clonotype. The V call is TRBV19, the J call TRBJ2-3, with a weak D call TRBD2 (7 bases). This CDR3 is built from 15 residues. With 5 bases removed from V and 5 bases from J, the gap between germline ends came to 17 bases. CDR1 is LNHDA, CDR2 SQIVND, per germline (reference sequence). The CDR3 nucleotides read TGTGCCAGTAGTCCCGGAGGGGGGGTTGAAGATACGCAGTATTTT. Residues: CASSPGGGVEDTQYF.

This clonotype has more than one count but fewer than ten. CDR3 protein: CASSQVGQSNTDTQYF. In DNA form, the CDR3 reads TGCGCCAGCAGCCAAGTGGGACAGAGCAACACAGATACGCAGTATTTT. This rearrangement joins TRBV4-1 to TRBJ2-3; 7 bases match TRBD1. V was pared by 1 base and J by 2 bases, with 6 bases of the junction left unmatched. The CDR3 loop spans 16 amino acids. Germline CDR1 is MGHRA and CDR2 is YSYEKL.

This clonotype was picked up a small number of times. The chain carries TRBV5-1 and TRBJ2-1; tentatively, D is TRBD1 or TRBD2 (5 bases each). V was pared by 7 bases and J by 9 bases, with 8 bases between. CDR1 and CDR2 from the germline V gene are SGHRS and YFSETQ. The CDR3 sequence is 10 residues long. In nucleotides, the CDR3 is TGCGCCAGCGGGGACGGTGAGCAGTTCTTC. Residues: CASGDGEQFF.

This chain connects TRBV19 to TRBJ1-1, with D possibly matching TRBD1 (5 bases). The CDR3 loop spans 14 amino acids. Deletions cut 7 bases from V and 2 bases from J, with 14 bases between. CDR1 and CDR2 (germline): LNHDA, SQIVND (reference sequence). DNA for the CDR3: TGTGCCAGTACGAGGGGCCCAGCCAACACTGAAGCTTTCTTT. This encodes CASTRGPANTEAFF. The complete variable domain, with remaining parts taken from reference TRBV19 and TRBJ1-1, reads DGGITQSPKYLFRKEGQNVTLSCEQNLNHDAMYWYRQDPGQGLRLIYYSQIVNDFQKGDIAEGYSVSREKKESFPLTVTSAQKNPTAFYLCASTRGPANTEAFFGQGTRLTVV.

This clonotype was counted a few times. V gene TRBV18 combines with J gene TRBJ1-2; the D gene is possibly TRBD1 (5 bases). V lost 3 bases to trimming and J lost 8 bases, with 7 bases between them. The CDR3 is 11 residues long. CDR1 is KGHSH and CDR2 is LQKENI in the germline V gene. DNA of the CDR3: TGTGCCAGCTCACCGCAGGGCGGCTACACCTTC. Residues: CASSPQGGYTF.

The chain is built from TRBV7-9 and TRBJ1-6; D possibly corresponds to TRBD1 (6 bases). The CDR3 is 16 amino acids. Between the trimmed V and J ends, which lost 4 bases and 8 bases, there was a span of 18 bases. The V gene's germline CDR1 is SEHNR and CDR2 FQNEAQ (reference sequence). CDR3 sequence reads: CASSSGTSFGDSPLHF. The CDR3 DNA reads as TGTGCCAGCAGCTCCGGGACATCGTTCGGGGATTCACCCCTCCACTTT.

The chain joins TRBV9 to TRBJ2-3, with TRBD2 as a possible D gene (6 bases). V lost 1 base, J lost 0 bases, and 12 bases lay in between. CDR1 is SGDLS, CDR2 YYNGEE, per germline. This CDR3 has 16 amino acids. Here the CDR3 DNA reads TGTGCCAGCAGCGTACAGGGAGGCGATAGCACAGATACGCAGTATTTT. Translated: CASSVQGGDSTDTQYF.

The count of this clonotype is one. The CDR3 sequence: CAISESTGLAHNEQFF. CDR3 sequence (DNA): TGTGCCATCAGTGAGTCGACCGGACTAGCCCACAATGAGCAGTTCTTC. This chain joins TRBV10-3 and TRBJ2-1; 8 nucleotides match TRBD2. CDR1 is ENHRY, CDR2 SYGVKD, per germline. CDR3 length equals 16 residues. Germline trimming cut 0 bases from V and 5 bases from J; bases unmatched to any gene: 6.

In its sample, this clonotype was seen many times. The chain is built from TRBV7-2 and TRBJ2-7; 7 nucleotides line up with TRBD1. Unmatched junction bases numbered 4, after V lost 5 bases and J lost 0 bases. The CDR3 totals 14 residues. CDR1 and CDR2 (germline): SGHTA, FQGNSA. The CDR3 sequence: CASSPRDSSYEQYF. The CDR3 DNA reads TGTGCCAGCAGCCCACGGGACAGCTCCTACGAGCAGTACTTC.